The present entry profiles one T cell receptor beta chain with its context. The germline gives CDR1 SGHAT, CDR2 FQNNGV. V shed 5 bases, J shed 0 bases, and the junction held 6 bases outside the gene matches. The CDR3 covers 16 residues. This entry belongs to a study of blood T cell repertoires in COVID-19. This table comes from immunoSEQ multiplex PCR, and its TCRdb copy is limited to in-frame clones, with some not included. The sample has more than 80,000 clones, approximately 85% seen once. Sequencing was done on a sample of peripheral blood. The chain has TRBV11-2 and TRBJ2-1; 8 nucleotides align to TRBD2. This sequence originates from a woman aged 80 or over with COVID-19, enrolled during active disease. The CDR3 is CASSLLAASSYNEQFF. The CDR3, as DNA: TGTGCCAGCAGCCTACTAGCGGCCAGCTCCTACAATGAGCAGTTCTTC.